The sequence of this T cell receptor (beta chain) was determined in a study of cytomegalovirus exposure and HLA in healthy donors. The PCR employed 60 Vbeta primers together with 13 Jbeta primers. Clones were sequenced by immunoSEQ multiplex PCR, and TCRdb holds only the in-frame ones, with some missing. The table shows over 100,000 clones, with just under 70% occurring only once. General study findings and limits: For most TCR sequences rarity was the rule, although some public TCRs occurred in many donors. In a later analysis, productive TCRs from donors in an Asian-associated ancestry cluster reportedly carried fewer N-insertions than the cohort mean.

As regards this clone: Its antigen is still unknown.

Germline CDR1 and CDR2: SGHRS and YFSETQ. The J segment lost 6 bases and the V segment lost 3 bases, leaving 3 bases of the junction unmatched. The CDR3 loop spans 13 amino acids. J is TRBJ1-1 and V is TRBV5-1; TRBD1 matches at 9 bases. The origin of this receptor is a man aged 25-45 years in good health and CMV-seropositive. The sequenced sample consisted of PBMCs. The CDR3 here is CASSSQGAAEAFF. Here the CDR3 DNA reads TGCGCCAGCAGCTCACAGGGGGCGGCTGAAGCTTTCTTT.